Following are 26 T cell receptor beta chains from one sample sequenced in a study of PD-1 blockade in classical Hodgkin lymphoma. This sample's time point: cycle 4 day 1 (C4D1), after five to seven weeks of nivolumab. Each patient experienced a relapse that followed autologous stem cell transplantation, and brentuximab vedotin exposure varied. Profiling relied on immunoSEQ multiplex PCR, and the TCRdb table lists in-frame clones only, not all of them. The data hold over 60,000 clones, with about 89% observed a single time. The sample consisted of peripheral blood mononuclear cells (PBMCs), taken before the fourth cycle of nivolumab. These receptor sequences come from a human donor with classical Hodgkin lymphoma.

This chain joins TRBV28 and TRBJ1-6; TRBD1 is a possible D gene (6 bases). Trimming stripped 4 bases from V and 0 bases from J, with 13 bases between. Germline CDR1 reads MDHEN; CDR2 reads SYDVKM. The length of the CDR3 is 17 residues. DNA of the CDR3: TGTGCCAGCAGTTCGCCTACAGGGAACTCCTATAATTCACCCCTCCACTTT. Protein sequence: CASSSPTGNSYNSPLHF.

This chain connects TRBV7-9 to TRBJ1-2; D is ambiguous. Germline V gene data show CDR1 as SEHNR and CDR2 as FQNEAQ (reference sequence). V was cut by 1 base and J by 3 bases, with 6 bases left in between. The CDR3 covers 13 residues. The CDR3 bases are TGTGCCAGCAGCTTAGTTGGGGACTATGGCTACACCTTC. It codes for CASSLVGDYGYTF.

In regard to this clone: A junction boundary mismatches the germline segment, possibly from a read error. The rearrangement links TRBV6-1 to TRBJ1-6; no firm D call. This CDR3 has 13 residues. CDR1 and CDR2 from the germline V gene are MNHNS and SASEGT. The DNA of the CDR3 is TGTGCCAGCAGTTTGGTCCTCCGGGAGCTTTACGACTTT. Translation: CASSLVLRELYDF.

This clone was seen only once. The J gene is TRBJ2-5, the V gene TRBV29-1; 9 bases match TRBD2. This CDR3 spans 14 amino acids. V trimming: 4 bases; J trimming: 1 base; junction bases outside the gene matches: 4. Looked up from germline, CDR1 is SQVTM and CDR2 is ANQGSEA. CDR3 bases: TGCAGCGTTGTGGGTAGCGGGGGCCAAGAGACCCAGTACTTC. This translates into CSVVGSGGQETQYF.

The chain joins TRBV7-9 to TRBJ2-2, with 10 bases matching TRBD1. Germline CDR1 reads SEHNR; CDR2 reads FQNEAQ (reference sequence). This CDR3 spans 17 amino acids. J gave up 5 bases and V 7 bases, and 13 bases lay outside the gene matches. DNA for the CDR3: TGTGCCAGCAACCTAATCCCGGGACAGGGGCTTACCGGGGAGCTGTTTTTT. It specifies CASNLIPGQGLTGELFF.

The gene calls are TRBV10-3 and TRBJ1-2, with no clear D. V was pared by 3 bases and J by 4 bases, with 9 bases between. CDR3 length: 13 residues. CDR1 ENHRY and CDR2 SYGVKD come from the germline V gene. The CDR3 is CAISDEGGYGYTF. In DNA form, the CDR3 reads TGTGCCATCAGTGACGAGGGTGGCTATGGCTACACCTTC.

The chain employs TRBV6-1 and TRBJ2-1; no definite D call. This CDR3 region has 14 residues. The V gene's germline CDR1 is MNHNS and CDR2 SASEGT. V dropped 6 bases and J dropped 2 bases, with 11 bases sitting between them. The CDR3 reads CASRGNSAYNEQFF. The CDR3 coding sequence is TGTGCCAGCAGGGGGAACTCAGCCTACAATGAGCAGTTCTTC.

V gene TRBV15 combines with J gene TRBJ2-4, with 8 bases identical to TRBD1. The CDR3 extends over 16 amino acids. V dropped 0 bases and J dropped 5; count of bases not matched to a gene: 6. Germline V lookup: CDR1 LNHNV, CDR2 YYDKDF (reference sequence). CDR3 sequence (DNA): TGTGCCACCAGCAGAGAGGGCAGGGGGCCCCAAAACATTCAGTACTTC. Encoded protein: CATSREGRGPQNIQYF.

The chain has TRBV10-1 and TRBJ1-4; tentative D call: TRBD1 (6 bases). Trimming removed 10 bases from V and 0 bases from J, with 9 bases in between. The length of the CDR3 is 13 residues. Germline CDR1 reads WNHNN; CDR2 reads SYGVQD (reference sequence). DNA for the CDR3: TGCGCCAACTGGACAGCAACTAATGAAAAACTGTTTTTT. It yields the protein CANWTATNEKLFF.

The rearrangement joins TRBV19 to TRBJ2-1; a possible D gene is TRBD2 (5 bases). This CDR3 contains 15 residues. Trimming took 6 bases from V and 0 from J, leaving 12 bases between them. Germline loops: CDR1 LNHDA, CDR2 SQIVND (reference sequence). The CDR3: CASSREGSSYNEQFF. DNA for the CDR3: TGTGCCAGTAGCCGAGAGGGAAGCTCCTACAATGAGCAGTTCTTC.

In nucleotides, the CDR3 is TGTGCCAGCACATACCGAAGCAATCAGCCCCAGCATTTT. Its protein is CASTYRSNQPQHF. The chain recombines TRBV19 with TRBJ1-5; D is ambiguous. Between the trimmed V and J ends, which lost 9 bases and 1 base, there was a span of 10 bases. CDR3 size: 13 residues. Per the germline V gene, CDR1 is LNHDA and CDR2 is SQIVND (reference sequence).

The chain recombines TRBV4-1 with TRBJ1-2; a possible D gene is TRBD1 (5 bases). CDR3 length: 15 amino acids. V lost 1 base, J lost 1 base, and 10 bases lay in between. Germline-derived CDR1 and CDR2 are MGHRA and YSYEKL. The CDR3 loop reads CASSQGGVGNYGYTF. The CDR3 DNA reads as TGCGCCAGCAGCCAAGGGGGGGTTGGTAACTATGGCTACACCTTC.

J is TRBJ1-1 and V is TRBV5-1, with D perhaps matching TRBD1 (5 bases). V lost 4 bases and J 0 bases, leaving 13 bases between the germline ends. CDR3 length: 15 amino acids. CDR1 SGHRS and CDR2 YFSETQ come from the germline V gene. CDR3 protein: CASSAQGHVNTEAFF. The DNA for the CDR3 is TGCGCCAGCAGCGCGCAGGGCCATGTGAACACTGAAGCTTTCTTT.

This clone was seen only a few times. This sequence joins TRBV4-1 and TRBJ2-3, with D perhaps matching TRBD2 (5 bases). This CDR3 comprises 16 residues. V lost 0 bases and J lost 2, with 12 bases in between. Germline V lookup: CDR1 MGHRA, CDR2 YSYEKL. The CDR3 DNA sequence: TGCGCCAGCAGCCAAGATCGCGGACTTCCCACAGATACGCAGTATTTT. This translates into CASSQDRGLPTDTQYF.

The CDR3 sequence: CASSSGDSYEQYF. The CDR3 bases are TGTGCCAGCAGTAGCGGCGACTCCTACGAGCAGTACTTC. This rearrangement joins TRBV27 to TRBJ2-7; tentative D call: TRBD2 (5 bases). This CDR3 region has 13 residues. V shed 5 bases and J shed 0 bases, with 8 bases lying between them. Germline V CDR1 and CDR2: MNHEY, SMNVEV (reference sequence).

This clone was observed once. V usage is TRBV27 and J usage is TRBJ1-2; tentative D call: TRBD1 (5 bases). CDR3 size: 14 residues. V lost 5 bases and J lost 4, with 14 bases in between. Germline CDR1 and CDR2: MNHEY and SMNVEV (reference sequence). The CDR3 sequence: CASSKNGGTYGYTF. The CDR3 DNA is TGTGCCAGCAGTAAGAACGGCGGGACCTATGGCTACACCTTC.

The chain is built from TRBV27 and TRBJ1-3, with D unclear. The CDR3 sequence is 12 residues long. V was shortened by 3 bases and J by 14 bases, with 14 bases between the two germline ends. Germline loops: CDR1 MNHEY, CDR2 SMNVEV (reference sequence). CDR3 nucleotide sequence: TGTGCCAGCAGTTTCCCACCTGGACCCCTATATTTT. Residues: CASSFPPGPLYF.

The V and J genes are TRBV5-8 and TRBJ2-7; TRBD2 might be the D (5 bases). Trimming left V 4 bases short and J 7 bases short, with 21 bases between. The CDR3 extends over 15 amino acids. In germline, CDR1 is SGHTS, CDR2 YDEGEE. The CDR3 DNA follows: TGTGCCAGCAGCGAGGACTTGCTGAGAGGTAGGGAGCAGTACTTC. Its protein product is CASSEDLLRGREQYF.

The CDR3 DNA sequence: TGTGCCAGCAGTTACGGGGCAGGGCGTCAGCCCCAGCATTTT. It yields the protein CASSYGAGRQPQHF. The chain is built from TRBV6-5 and TRBJ1-5; D is perhaps TRBD1 (5 bases). The V gene lost 2 bases and the J gene lost 6 bases, with 11 bases spanning the gap. The CDR3 consists of 14 residues. CDR1 is MNHEY, CDR2 SVGAGI, per germline.

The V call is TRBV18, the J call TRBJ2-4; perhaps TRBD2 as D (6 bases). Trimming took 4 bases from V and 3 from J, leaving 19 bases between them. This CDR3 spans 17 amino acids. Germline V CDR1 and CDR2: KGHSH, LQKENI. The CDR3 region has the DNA TGTGCCAGCTCACTAATCGGGAGCCAGGCGGACAAAAACATTCAGTACTTC. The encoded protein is CASSLIGSQADKNIQYF.

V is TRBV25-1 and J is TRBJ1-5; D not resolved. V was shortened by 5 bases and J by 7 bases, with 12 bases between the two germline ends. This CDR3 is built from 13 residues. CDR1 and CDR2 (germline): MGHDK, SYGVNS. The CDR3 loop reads CASSWGAGQPQHF. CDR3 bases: TGTGCCAGCAGTTGGGGAGCGGGACAGCCCCAGCATTTT.

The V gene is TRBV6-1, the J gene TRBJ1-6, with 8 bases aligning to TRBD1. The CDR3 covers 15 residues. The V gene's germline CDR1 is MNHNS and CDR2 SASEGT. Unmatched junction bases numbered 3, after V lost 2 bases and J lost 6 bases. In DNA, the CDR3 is TGTGCCAGCAGTGAACAGGGGGCGGGTAATTCACCCCTCCACTTT. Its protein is CASSEQGAGNSPLHF.

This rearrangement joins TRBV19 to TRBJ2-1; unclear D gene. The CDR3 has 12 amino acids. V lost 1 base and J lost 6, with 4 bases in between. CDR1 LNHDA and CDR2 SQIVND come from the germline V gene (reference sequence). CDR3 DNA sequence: TGTGCCAGTAGTATAGTTGGCAATGAGCAGTTCTTC. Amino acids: CASSIVGNEQFF.

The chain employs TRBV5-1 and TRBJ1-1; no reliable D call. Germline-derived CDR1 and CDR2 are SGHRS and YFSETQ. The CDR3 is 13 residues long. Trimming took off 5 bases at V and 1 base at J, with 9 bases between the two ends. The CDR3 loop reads CASRFPENTEAFF. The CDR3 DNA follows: TGCGCCAGCAGGTTCCCGGAGAACACTGAAGCTTTCTTT.

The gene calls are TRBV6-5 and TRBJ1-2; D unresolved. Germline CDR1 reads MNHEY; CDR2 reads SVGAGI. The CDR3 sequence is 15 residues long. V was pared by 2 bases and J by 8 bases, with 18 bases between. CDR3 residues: CASSYTEDGLRGYTF. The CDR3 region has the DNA TGTGCCAGCAGTTACACAGAGGACGGTTTGCGGGGCTACACCTTC.

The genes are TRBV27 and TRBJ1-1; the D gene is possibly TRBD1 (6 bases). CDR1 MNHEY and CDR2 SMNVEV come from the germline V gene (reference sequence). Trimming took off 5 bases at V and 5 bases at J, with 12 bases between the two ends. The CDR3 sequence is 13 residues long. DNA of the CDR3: TGTGCCAGCAGTCCTAGAGGGGGGACTGAAGCTTTCTTT. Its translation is CASSPRGGTEAFF.